A single sample gave rise to the 30 T cell receptor beta chains below, sequenced in a study of blood T cell repertoires in COVID-19. The assay was immunoSEQ multiplex PCR, and TCRdb's table has in-frame clones only and misses some. The sample lists roughly 380,000 clones; roughly 77% were seen once. The sample comprised peripheral blood. The receptors were sampled from a human donor with acute or convalescent COVID-19. The donor label of this sample is uncertain.

The chain's CDR3 is CASRSWGLDISNEQFF. DNA for the CDR3: TGTGCCAGCAGATCCTGGGGACTAGATATCTCCAATGAGCAGTTCTTC. The chain is built from TRBV27 and TRBJ2-1; 8 bases map to TRBD2. J gave up 6 bases and V 6 bases, and 13 bases lay outside the gene matches. Germline V gives CDR1 MNHEY, CDR2 SMNVEV (reference sequence). The CDR3 sequence is 16 residues long.

The chain couples TRBV2 to TRBJ1-1; D unclear. Germline V lookup: CDR1 SNHLY, CDR2 FYNNEI. The CDR3 loop spans 14 amino acids. V was cut by 6 bases and J by 2 bases, with 13 bases left in between. The CDR3 spells CASSLSLPNTEAFF. CDR3 coding DNA: TGTGCCAGCAGCCTATCCCTGCCCAACACTGAAGCTTTCTTT.

The chain recombines TRBV30 with TRBJ2-3; 7 positions agree with TRBD1. The CDR3 length is 14 residues. Germline-derived CDR1 and CDR2 are GTSNPN and SVGIG (reference sequence). Unmatched junction bases numbered 11, after V lost 2 bases and J lost 9 bases. The CDR3 DNA is TGTGCCTGGAGTCTGTCGTTAGGACAGGTCACGCAGTATTTT. Protein: CAWSLSLGQVTQYF.

This clone was counted ten times or more. The chain uses TRBV28 and TRBJ2-6; D is perhaps TRBD1 (5 bases). Germline CDR1 MDHEN, CDR2 SYDVKM. The CDR3 covers 15 residues. V was cut by 8 bases and J by 0 bases, with 11 bases left in between. In nucleotides, the CDR3 is TGTGCCAGCGCAGACAGCAGCTCTGGGGCCAACGTCCTGACTTTC. Its protein is CASADSSSGANVLTF.

This clone was counted once. The chain couples TRBV14 to TRBJ2-5; 7 bases match TRBD1. The CDR3 covers 12 residues. Germline V gene lookup returns CDR1 SGHDN and CDR2 FVKESK. With 7 bases clipped from V and 3 bases from J, the junction kept 2 bases outside the gene matches. The chain's CDR3 is CASKDREETQYF. DNA of the CDR3: TGTGCCAGCAAAGACAGGGAAGAGACCCAGTACTTC.

This clone was counted a few times. V is TRBV5-1 and J is TRBJ1-2; 12 bases map to TRBD1. Germline V gene lookup returns CDR1 SGHRS and CDR2 YFSETQ. After removal of 3 bases from V and 4 bases from J, the junction contained 7 bases not matched to a gene. CDR3 length: 16 amino acids. The CDR3 sequence is CASSWGTGGLGYGYTF. CDR3 in DNA: TGCGCCAGCAGCTGGGGGACAGGGGGCCTGGGCTATGGCTACACCTTC.

This clone occurred once. The gene calls are TRBV7-2 and TRBJ2-2, with D hard to call. There are 14 residues in the CDR3. Germline V gene lookup returns CDR1 SGHTA and CDR2 FQGNSA. Trimming pared 3 bases from V and 9 bases from J, leaving 14 bases between. The CDR3 region is CASSFSSMGRELFF. In DNA form, the CDR3 reads TGTGCCAGCAGCTTCTCCTCTATGGGCCGGGAGCTGTTTTTT.

V usage is TRBV27 and J usage is TRBJ2-5, with a tentative D call TRBD2 (6 bases). V gave up 6 bases and J gave up 10 bases, with 21 bases separating them. This CDR3 contains 14 residues. Germline CDR1 is MNHEY and CDR2 is SMNVEV (reference sequence). CDR3 amino acids: CASRPGRSRGNQYF. The CDR3 DNA reads TGTGCCAGCAGACCGGGACGATCACGGGGGAACCAGTACTTC.

J is TRBJ2-7 and V is TRBV7-8, with 8 bases lining up with TRBD2. From germline, CDR1 is SGHVS and CDR2 FQNEAQ. V was pared by 3 bases and J by 6 bases, with 10 bases of the junction left unmatched. The CDR3 length is 15 residues. CDR3 coding DNA: TGTGCCAGCAGCTTGTCGACGGGAGGGCCGGGCGAGCAGTACTTC. This codes for CASSLSTGGPGEQYF.

The chain carries TRBV20-1 and TRBJ1-1; 9 positions agree with TRBD1. Germline V gene sequence: CDR1 DFQATT, CDR2 SNEGSKA (reference sequence). CDR3 size: 14 residues. Trimming took 3 bases from V and 1 from J; bases not matched to a gene: 3. CDR3 nucleotide sequence: TGCAGTGCTAGTTCGGGACAGGGGAACACTGAAGCTTTCTTT. This translates into CSASSGQGNTEAFF.

Written as DNA, the CDR3 is TGTGCCGGAAGAACAGGGGTTCATTCGGGCTACACCTTC. Protein product: CAGRTGVHSGYTF. V gene TRBV7-9 combines with J gene TRBJ1-2; TRBD1 matches at 7 bases. CDR1 is SEHNR and CDR2 is FQNEAQ in the germline V gene (reference sequence). This CDR3 is 13 amino acids long. With V trimmed by 11 bases and J by 8 bases, 14 bases remained unmatched.

This sequence joins TRBV5-5 and TRBJ2-2, with 7 bases that match TRBD1. The germline V gene encodes CDR1 SGHKS and CDR2 YYEKEE (reference sequence). The CDR3 length is 17 residues. Trimming at V came to 3 bases and at J to 6 bases, leaving 14 bases not matched to a gene. CDR3 in amino acids: CASSSRGGALGAGELFF. The CDR3 nucleotides read TGTGCCAGCAGCTCCCGAGGGGGCGCGTTAGGCGCCGGGGAGCTGTTTTTT.

The V and J genes are TRBV4-2 and TRBJ1-2; tentative D call: TRBD1 (5 bases). The CDR3 is 13 amino acids. CDR1 and CDR2 from the germline V gene are LGHNA and YNFKEQ. Trimming cost V 3 bases and J 5 bases, with 10 bases left between them. CDR3 DNA sequence: TGTGCCAGCAGCCAGGATGACAGTTATGGCTACACCTTC. The encoded protein is CASSQDDSYGYTF.

The chain couples TRBV7-2 to TRBJ2-1; 7 bases are a match to TRBD1. From germline, CDR1 is SGHTA and CDR2 FQGNSA. There are 15 residues in the CDR3. V lost 2 bases to trimming and J lost 7 bases; unmatched junction nucleotides: 8. CDR3 nucleotides: TGTGCCAGCAGCTTAAGGGGGCCAGGGTGGAATGAGCAGTTCTTC. This encodes CASSLRGPGWNEQFF.

The chain uses TRBV10-3 and TRBJ1-1; 7 nucleotides align to TRBD1. The CDR3 is made up of 16 amino acids. After removal of 3 bases from V and 5 bases from J, the junction contained 12 bases not matched to a gene. Germline V CDR1 and CDR2: ENHRY, SYGVKD. The DNA of the CDR3 is TGTGCCATCAGTGAACAAACGACAGGGATCGGGACTGAAGCTTTCTTT. Translated: CAISEQTTGIGTEAFF.

This rearrangement joins TRBV6-5 to TRBJ1-1, with D perhaps matching TRBD1 (6 bases). This CDR3 is 14 amino acids long. The germline gives CDR1 MNHEY, CDR2 SVGAGI. V dropped 5 bases and J dropped 0 bases, with 10 bases sitting between them. The CDR3, as DNA: TGTGCCAGCAGTCTAGGGGGAGTGAACACTGAAGCTTTCTTT. This gives the protein CASSLGGVNTEAFF.

The table lists this clone with a few counts. The chain joins TRBV23-1 to TRBJ2-1, with 7 bases identical to TRBD1. TRBV23-1 is marked as an open reading frame, function uncertain. The J segment lost 3 bases and the V segment lost 7 bases, leaving 12 bases of the junction unmatched. CDR3 length: 16 amino acids. The CDR3 loop is CASTARQGPLYNEQFF. Written as DNA, the CDR3 is TGCGCCAGCACCGCTCGACAGGGCCCGCTCTACAATGAGCAGTTCTTC.

The chain has TRBV5-4 and TRBJ2-1, with 8 nucleotides matching TRBD1. This CDR3 has 16 amino acids. Germline V gives CDR1 SGHNT, CDR2 YYREEE (reference sequence). With 5 bases clipped from V and 6 bases from J, the junction kept 13 bases outside the gene matches. The CDR3: CASSSPRGTGPNEQFF. The CDR3 DNA sequence: TGTGCCAGCAGTTCCCCTCGAGGGACAGGTCCCAATGAGCAGTTCTTC.

This sequence joins TRBV30 and TRBJ2-2; possibly TRBD1 for D (6 bases). Germline lookup yields CDR1 GTSNPN and CDR2 SVGIG (reference sequence). The CDR3 contains 13 residues. Trimming removed 8 bases from V and 0 bases from J, with 10 bases in between. Here the CDR3 DNA reads TGTGCCCACAGGGCTTCGAACACCGGGGAGCTGTTTTTT. It codes for CAHRASNTGELFF.

The rearrangement links TRBV18 to TRBJ1-1; a weak D match, TRBD1 (6 bases). V shed 4 bases and J shed 5 bases, with 20 bases lying between them. CDR3 length: 16 amino acids. Per the germline V gene, CDR1 is KGHSH and CDR2 is LQKENI. CDR3 residues: CASSLTRDTIGTEAFF. The CDR3 nucleotides read TGTGCCAGCTCACTTACCCGGGACACTATCGGAACTGAAGCTTTCTTT.

This chain uses TRBV6-1 with TRBJ2-7; possibly TRBD1 for D (6 bases). Trimming removed 3 bases at V and 0 bases at J, with 12 bases between. Looked up from germline, CDR1 is MNHNS and CDR2 is SASEGT. This CDR3 comprises 15 residues. This chain's CDR3 is CASSENPDSSYEQYF. The CDR3 nucleotides read TGTGCCAGCAGTGAGAACCCGGACAGCTCCTACGAGCAGTACTTC.

Only a few counts were recorded for this clone. The V and J genes are TRBV7-9 and TRBJ1-1; D might be TRBD1 (6 bases). Germline assignment: CDR1 SEHNR and CDR2 FQNEAQ (reference sequence). CDR3 length: 12 residues. The V end was cut by 10 bases, the J end by 7 bases, with 16 bases between. The CDR3 loop is CATQGPVNEAFF. The CDR3, as DNA: TGTGCCACTCAGGGGCCGGTGAATGAAGCTTTCTTT.

Written as DNA, the CDR3 is TGTGCCAGCAGCCAAGTTTTGACAGGGAGGATGAACACTGAAGCTTTCTTT. This translates into CASSQVLTGRMNTEAFF. The chain is built from TRBV14 and TRBJ1-1; 7 bases agree with TRBD1. The CDR3 totals 17 residues. Germline V gene data show CDR1 as SGHDN and CDR2 as FVKESK. V shed 1 base, J shed 0 bases, and the junction held 8 bases outside the gene matches.

The sample holds a few counts of this clone. The V gene is TRBV28, the J gene TRBJ1-3; TRBD1 might be the D (5 bases). With 5 bases removed from V and 0 bases from J, the gap between germline ends came to 11 bases. The V gene's germline CDR1 is MDHEN and CDR2 SYDVKM. The CDR3 sequence is 15 residues long. CDR3 residues: CASSPRQSSGNTIYF. CDR3 bases: TGTGCCAGCAGTCCTAGACAGTCCTCTGGAAACACCATATATTTT.

The DNA for the CDR3 is TGCAGTGCTAGTGACAGGGGCTTATTTCGAGAGACCCAGTACTTC. Residues: CSASDRGLFRETQYF. The chain is built from TRBV20-1 and TRBJ2-5; 8 bases match TRBD1. Germline V lookup: CDR1 DFQATT, CDR2 SNEGSKA (reference sequence). After removal of 3 bases from V and 4 bases from J, the junction contained 10 bases not matched to a gene. The CDR3 length is 15 residues.

This chain uses TRBV6-6 with TRBJ2-2; 7 bases map to TRBD1. CDR3 length: 17 residues. With 5 bases clipped from V and 1 base from J, the junction kept 10 bases outside the gene matches. Germline V lookup: CDR1 MNHNY, CDR2 SVGAGI (reference sequence). This chain's CDR3 is CASSLQGIRMNTGELFF. The CDR3 DNA sequence: TGTGCCAGCAGTCTACAGGGGATAAGGATGAACACCGGGGAGCTGTTTTTT.

The V gene is TRBV18, the J gene TRBJ2-5; possibly TRBD2 for D (5 bases). Germline assignment: CDR1 KGHSH and CDR2 LQKENI. The V end lost 0 bases, the J end lost 5 bases, and 10 bases lay between the germline ends. CDR3 length: 14 residues. CDR3 residues: CASSPPRGIETQYF. Written as DNA, the CDR3 is TGTGCCAGCTCACCACCGAGAGGGATTGAGACCCAGTACTTC.

This clone appeared a few times. The chain employs TRBV12-3 or TRBV12-4 and TRBJ2-1; D gene ambiguous. This CDR3 has 12 residues. Trimming removed 3 bases from V and 13 bases from J, with 13 bases in between. CDR3 region: CASSFSTILQFF. In DNA, the CDR3 is TGTGCCAGCAGTTTTTCTACTATCCTCCAGTTCTTC.

The chain is built from TRBV19 and TRBJ1-4, with TRBD1 matching over 9 bases. Germline assignment: CDR1 LNHDA and CDR2 SQIVND (reference sequence). Trimming at V came to 5 bases and at J to 8 bases, leaving 15 bases not matched to a gene. The CDR3 spans 17 residues. The DNA of the CDR3 is TGTGCCAGTAGTGCAAGGGGACAGGGTTATTCGGAAGAAAAACTGTTTTTT. It is translated as CASSARGQGYSEEKLFF.

The DNA for the CDR3 is TGTGCCAGCTCACCACTGGTCCCTAGCGGGAGCTCAGATACGCAGTATTTT. This gives the protein CASSPLVPSGSSDTQYF. This sequence joins TRBV18 and TRBJ2-3; 10 positions agree with TRBD2. This CDR3 has 17 amino acids. J was trimmed by 4 bases and V by 1 base; bases with no gene match: 8. Per the germline V gene, CDR1 is KGHSH and CDR2 is LQKENI.